This TCR beta chain originates from a study of PD-1 blockade in classical Hodgkin lymphoma. Study-wide findings and caveats: Baseline TCR diversity was reportedly lower in newly diagnosed patients than healthy donors.

This CDR3 is 14 amino acids long. The V gene lost 5 bases and the J gene lost 1 base, with 9 bases spanning the gap. The germline CDR1 and CDR2 sequences are MNHEY and SMNVEV (reference sequence). Sample time point: cycle 4 day 1 (C4D1), after 6 weeks of nivolumab. Every patient was affected by relapse after autologous stem cell transplantation, while exposure to brentuximab vedotin was not uniform. The method was immunoSEQ multiplex PCR; TCRdb's version includes in-frame clones alone and lacks a portion of them. The sample shows about 41,000 clones, approximately 67% of them seen only once. Notes on this clone: Its specificity is unknown.

This sequence originates from a human donor with classical Hodgkin lymphoma. This chain uses TRBV27 with TRBJ1-5, with D hard to call. Sequences were derived from peripheral blood mononuclear cells (PBMCs), sampled before the fourth cycle of nivolumab. Here the CDR3 reads CASSRAGSNQPQHF. The CDR3 DNA sequence: TGTGCCAGCAGTCGAGCGGGGAGCAATCAGCCCCAGCATTTT.